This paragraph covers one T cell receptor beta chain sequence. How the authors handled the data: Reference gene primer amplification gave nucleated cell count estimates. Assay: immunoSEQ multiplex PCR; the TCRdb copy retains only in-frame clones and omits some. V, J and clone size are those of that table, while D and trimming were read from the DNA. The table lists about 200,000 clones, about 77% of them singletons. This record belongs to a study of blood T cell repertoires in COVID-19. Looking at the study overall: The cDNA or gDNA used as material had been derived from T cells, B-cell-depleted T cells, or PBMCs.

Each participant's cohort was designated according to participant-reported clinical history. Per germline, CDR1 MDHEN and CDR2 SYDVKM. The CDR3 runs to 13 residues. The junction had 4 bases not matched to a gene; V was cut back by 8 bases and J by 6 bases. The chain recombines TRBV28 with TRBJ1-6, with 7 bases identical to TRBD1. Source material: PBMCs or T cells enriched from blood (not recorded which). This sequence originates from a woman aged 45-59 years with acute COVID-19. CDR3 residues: CASADRINSPLHF. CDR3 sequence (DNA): TGTGCCAGCGCGGACAGGATTAATTCACCCCTCCACTTT.